This TCR beta chain was identified in a study of T-cell reconstitution after alpha-beta-depleted transplantation in children. TCRbeta library preparation incorporated unique molecular identifiers. From the PCR reads, TCRdb called clonotypes with MiXCR, one entry per CDR3 protein. This sample has 200,000 to 250,000 distinct CDR3 sequences, with about 9.5% found just once. This clonotype appeared many times. The sequences come from PBMCs from the stem cell graft donor, collected from the stem cell graft. This receptor was taken from a human donor who donated a stem cell graft to a child with acute lymphoblastic leukemia.

Written as DNA, the CDR3 is TGTGCCAGCAGCTCTAGCGGGGGGCCGGTTAATGAGCAGTTCTTC. Translating it yields CASSSSGGPVNEQFF. The chain combines TRBV6-5 with TRBJ2-1; TRBD2 aligns across 11 bases. The CDR3 covers 15 residues. CDR1 is MNHEY and CDR2 is SVGAGI in the germline V gene. V lost 6 bases to trimming and J lost 7 bases; unmatched junction nucleotides: 8.